The clone carrying this T cell receptor beta chain was counted between two and nine times. Its antigen is not identified. This CDR3 is built from 15 residues. From germline, CDR1 is MNHEY and CDR2 SVGAGI. The data were taken from a study of blood T cells in healthy people across ages. PBMCs were isolated at a quantity of at least 6.5 million per sample. Whole-study findings and limits: CMV infection status of these donors was not known. Older age went with lower TCR beta diversity per million T cells, in a roughly linear way.

A J-beta primer mix and a sample-barcoded 5' primer were used in a second PCR of roughly 6 to 11 cycles. Every single cDNA molecule received a tag from a template-switch adaptor with 12 random nucleotides. TCRdb ran MiXCR on the 5' RACE reads and lists one entry per CDR3 protein. The sample lists over 600,000 distinct CDR3 sequences; under 25% were seen once. The V and J genes are TRBV6-5 and TRBJ2-1; TRBD2 matches 10 bases. The DNA end favors TRBJ2-4, so the J call may be wrong. This sequence was found in a man aged 65 to 79 in good health. The sample comprised blood. CDR3: CASSYRSGRANSQYF. CDR3 coding DNA: TGTGCCAGCAGTTACCGAAGCGGGAGGGCCAATTCTCAGTACTTC.